The 14 T cell receptor beta chains below all came from one sample that was sequenced in a study of shared clonotypes between healthy human individuals. Here immunoSEQ multiplex PCR was the method, and the copy in TCRdb shows in-frame clones only, minus some. The data hold some 2.1 million clones, with 95% observed a single time. What was sequenced was naive CD4+ T cells sorted from blood. Subset in this sample: CD45RA+ positively selected. The receptor set was obtained from a man younger than 30 in good health.

A note on this clone: Its ends do not fully match the called genes, so a read error is possible. The chain combines TRBV6-6 with TRBJ1-2; 7 bases align to TRBD1. This CDR3 has 11 residues. Per the germline V gene, CDR1 is MNHNY and CDR2 is SVGAGI (reference sequence). The CDR3 loop reads CASSWRDRTDF. The CDR3 coding sequence is TGTGCCAGCAGTTGGAGGGACAGAACAGACTTC.

CDR3 DNA sequence: TGTGCCAGCAGTCCAGTTCACTCACCGGGACTAGCGGCACGGGTCGGGCACGAGCAGTACTTC. It specifies CASSPVHSPGLAARVGHEQYF. The chain links TRBV28 to TRBJ2-7, with TRBD2 matching over 11 bases. With 5 bases clipped from V and 5 bases from J, the junction kept 26 bases outside the gene matches. This CDR3 spans 21 amino acids. Germline-derived CDR1 and CDR2 are MDHEN and SYDVKM.

This rearrangement joins TRBV28 to TRBJ2-5; D is undetermined. The CDR3 has 16 amino acids. In germline, CDR1 is MDHEN, CDR2 SYDVKM. Trimming stripped 2 bases from V and 3 bases from J, with 16 bases between. CDR3 sequence reads: CASSLDLLIREETQYF. CDR3 DNA sequence: TGTGCCAGCAGTTTAGACTTACTGATAAGGGAAGAGACCCAGTACTTC.

V and J are TRBV9 and TRBJ1-4, with 9 bases fitting TRBD1. The germline V gene has CDR1 SGDLS and CDR2 YYNGEE. V trimming: 0 bases; J trimming: 6 bases; junction bases outside the gene matches: 3. The CDR3 totals 15 residues. The CDR3 nucleotides read TGTGCCAGCAGCGTAGGAGGGACAGGGCATGAAAAACTGTTTTTT. Protein product: CASSVGGTGHEKLFF. The full variable domain, in which reference TRBV9 and TRBJ1-4 provide the parts outside the CDR3, is DSGVTQTPKHLITATGQRVTLRCSPRSGDLSVYWYQQSLDQGLQFLIQYYNGEERAKGNILERFSAQQFPDLHSELNLSSLELGDSALYFCASSVGGTGHEKLFFGSGTQLSVL.

The rearrangement links TRBV15 to TRBJ2-1; D unclear. CDR1 is LNHNV and CDR2 is YYDKDF in the germline V gene (reference sequence). This CDR3 contains 11 residues. The V end was cut by 0 bases, the J end by 11 bases, with 5 bases between. CDR3 bases: TGTGCCACCAGCAGAGAATTTCAGCAGTTCTTC. It encodes CATSREFQQFF.

The chain combines TRBV7-9 with TRBJ2-7; D remains unclear. CDR1 is SEHNR, CDR2 FQNEAQ, per germline (reference sequence). V shed 4 bases and J shed 5 bases, with 18 bases lying between them. There are 15 residues in the CDR3. The DNA of the CDR3 is TGTGCCAGCAGCTGGCAGGAATCTAAATCGGACGAGCAGTACTTC. It is translated as CASSWQESKSDEQYF.

The chain's CDR3 is CASSLTGVGLETQYF. The CDR3 DNA reads as TGTGCCAGCAGCTTAACAGGGGTAGGGTTGGAGACCCAGTACTTC. The J gene is TRBJ2-5, the V gene TRBV7-3, with a tentative D call TRBD1 (5 bases). This CDR3 has 15 amino acids. V lost 0 bases and J 5 bases, leaving 13 bases between the germline ends. Germline lookup yields CDR1 SGHTA and CDR2 FQGTGA.

For the CDR3, the DNA is TGTGCCTGGAGTGTACCCTACATAGAGCGGGATTCCTACAATGAGCAGTTCTTC. This gives the protein CAWSVPYIERDSYNEQFF. V and J are TRBV30 and TRBJ2-1; 7 nucleotides line up with TRBD2. This CDR3 region has 18 residues. The germline gives CDR1 GTSNPN, CDR2 SVGIG (reference sequence). The junction had 12 bases not matched to a gene; V was cut back by 0 bases and J by 1 base.

This chain connects TRBV19 to TRBJ2-1, with TRBD2 matching 7 bases. Trimming took 4 bases from V and 9 from J; bases not matched to a gene: 12. Germline CDR1 LNHDA, CDR2 SQIVND (reference sequence). This CDR3 region has 15 residues. The CDR3: CASSTKRDWGGEQFF. In nucleotides, the CDR3 is TGTGCCAGTAGTACAAAGCGGGACTGGGGGGGTGAGCAGTTCTTC.

The chain recombines TRBV5-1 with TRBJ2-1; TRBD2 aligns across 7 bases. CDR1 SGHRS and CDR2 YFSETQ come from the germline V gene. This CDR3 is built from 13 residues. The junction had 10 bases not matched to a gene; V was cut back by 10 bases and J by 6 bases. The CDR3 DNA reads TGCGCCGTGGCGGCGGGAGTCGGCAATGAGCAGTTCTTC. Translation: CAVAAGVGNEQFF.

The chain has TRBV7-9 and TRBJ1-1; D gene ambiguous. The CDR3 contains 14 residues. The ends were cut back, 2 bases at V and 5 bases at J, with 12 bases in the middle. CDR1 is SEHNR and CDR2 is FQNEAQ in the germline V gene (reference sequence). The CDR3: CASSLQVLGTEAFF. CDR3 bases: TGTGCCAGCAGCTTACAAGTTCTAGGAACTGAAGCTTTCTTT.

The chain links TRBV2 to TRBJ2-3; D possibly corresponds to TRBD2 (5 bases). Germline loops: CDR1 SNHLY, CDR2 FYNNEI. The CDR3 runs to 13 residues. V was shortened by 6 bases and J by 4 bases, with 11 bases between the two germline ends. The CDR3 DNA sequence: TGTGCCAGCAGGGAGACCGGGGCAGATACGCAGTATTTT. This translates into CASRETGADTQYF.

This clone is a singleton in its sample. V usage is TRBV10-1 and J usage is TRBJ2-7, with TRBD1 as a possible D gene (5 bases). The V end was cut by 2 bases, the J end by 5 bases, with 16 bases between. The CDR3 is 15 residues long. In germline, CDR1 is WNHNN, CDR2 SYGVQD (reference sequence). The CDR3 DNA follows: TGCGCCAGCAGTGAGAGGGCAGGGAATGTGGACGAGCAGTACTTC. It translates to CASSERAGNVDEQYF.

The chain has TRBV29-1 and TRBJ2-5, with 10 bases fitting TRBD2. From germline, CDR1 is SQVTM and CDR2 ANQGSEA. There are 16 residues in the CDR3. V shed 8 bases, J shed 4 bases, and the junction held 16 bases outside the gene matches. CDR3 loop: CSSHPLSGGPGETQYF. The CDR3 DNA is TGCAGCTCCCACCCCCTTAGCGGGGGGCCGGGAGAGACCCAGTACTTC.